Here is one TCR beta chain with its context. In the source study's methods: The assay estimated nucleated cells by amplifying reference gene primers. The method was immunoSEQ multiplex PCR; TCRdb's version includes in-frame clones alone and lacks a portion of them. V and J calls plus clone size are reproduced from that table; the DNA served to infer D and trimming. The data contain a few hundred thousand clones, 75% to 90% of them singletons. This record comes from a study of blood T cell repertoires in COVID-19. Background on the study: Researchers got acute and convalescent COVID-19 samples from the United States, Italy and Spain.

Study members were between about 18 and 100 years old and lived in approximately 25 US regions. The study assigned cohorts using participant-reported clinical history. The sample was PBMCs or T cells enriched from blood (not recorded which). The clonotype comes from a man aged 25 to 40 who had recovered from COVID-19.

CDR3 region: CASSSGSPGDTQYF. CDR3 sequence (DNA): TGTGCCAGCAGCTCAGGGTCCCCCGGGGATACGCAGTATTTT. The chain is built from TRBV7-3 and TRBJ2-3, with D maybe TRBD1 (5 bases). CDR1 SGHTA and CDR2 FQGTGA come from the germline V gene. There are 14 residues in the CDR3. Trimming took off 4 bases at V and 6 bases at J, with 14 bases between the two ends.